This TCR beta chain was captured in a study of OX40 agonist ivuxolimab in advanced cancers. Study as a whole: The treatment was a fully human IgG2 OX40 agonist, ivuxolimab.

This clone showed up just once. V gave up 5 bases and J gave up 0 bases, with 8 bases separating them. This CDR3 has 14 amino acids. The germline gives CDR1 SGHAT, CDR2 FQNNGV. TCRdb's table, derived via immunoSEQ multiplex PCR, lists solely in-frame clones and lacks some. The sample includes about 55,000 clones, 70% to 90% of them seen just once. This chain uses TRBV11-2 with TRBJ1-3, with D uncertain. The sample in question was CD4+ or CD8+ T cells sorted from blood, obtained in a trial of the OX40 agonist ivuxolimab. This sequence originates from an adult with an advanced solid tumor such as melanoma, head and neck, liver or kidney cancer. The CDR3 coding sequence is TGTGCCAGCAGCCCCCAAGGCTCTGGAAACACCATATATTTT. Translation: CASSPQGSGNTIYF.